The clone carrying this T cell receptor beta chain turned up a few times. What it binds is unknown. These data belong to a study of T cell responses to AZD1222 COVID-19 vaccine. Study-wide results and caveats: Repertoire sampling was restricted to post-peak T cell response timepoints. Across the whole spike, CD4 TCRs peaked at regions 160-218 and 743-854. Clonal diversity was possibly underestimated, and the donors were mostly white British, with more females.

The germline CDR1 and CDR2 sequences are SQVTM and ANQGSEA. V dropped 5 bases and J dropped 4 bases, with 11 bases sitting between them. This CDR3 has 12 residues. The repertoire was sequenced with immunoSEQ multiplex PCR; TCRdb's copy has only in-frame clones and lacks some. The table has 95,000 to 110,000 clones, about nine tenths seen once. The sample here was peripheral blood, taken on day 0 of AZD1222 vaccination. The receptor's source is an adult in good health. This sequence joins TRBV29-1 and TRBJ1-2; D is possibly TRBD1 (5 bases). As DNA, the CDR3 is TGCAGCGTTTTCCAGGGAGGCTATGGCTACACCTTC. It codes for CSVFQGGYGYTF.